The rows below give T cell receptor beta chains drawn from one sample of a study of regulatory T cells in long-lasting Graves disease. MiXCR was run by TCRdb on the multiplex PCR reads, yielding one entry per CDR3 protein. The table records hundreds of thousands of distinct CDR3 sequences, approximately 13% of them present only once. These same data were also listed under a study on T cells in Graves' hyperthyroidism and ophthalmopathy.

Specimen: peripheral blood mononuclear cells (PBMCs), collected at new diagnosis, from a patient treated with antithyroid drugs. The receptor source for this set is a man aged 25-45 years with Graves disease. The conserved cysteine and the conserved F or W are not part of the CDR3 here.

CDR3: AWRSIGVSTDTQY; J: TRBJ2-3; V: TRBV30
CDR3: ASSGSQTPGNTIY; J: TRBJ1-3; V: TRBV12-3/TRBV12-4
CDR3: ASSFLTSGSGGDNEQF; J: TRBJ2-1; V: TRBV7-6
CDR3: AISEGTGTTEAF; J: TRBJ1-1; V: TRBV10-3
CDR3: SQTPGTSGTEQF; J: TRBJ2-1; V: TRBV20-1
CDR3: ASSYPLRGPGANVLT; J: TRBJ2-6; V: TRBV5-6
CDR3: ASSPRASANTGELF; J: TRBJ2-2; V: TRBV6-1
CDR3: ASLTPGQGDYNEQF; J: -; V: TRBV28
CDR3: ASSFTSGLTDTQY; J: TRBJ2-3; V: TRBV7-9
CDR3: SAQDGNYEQY; J: TRBJ2-7; V: TRBV29-1
CDR3: ASSEAASGPYEQY; J: TRBJ2-7; V: TRBV6-1
CDR3: AWSGGMNTEAF; J: TRBJ1-1; V: TRBV30
CDR3: ASSLGPGDAT; J: TRBJ1-2; V: TRBV7-9
CDR3: ASTGGATNGGQY; J: TRBJ2-7; V: TRBV6-1
CDR3: ASRDKRETQY; J: TRBJ2-5; V: TRBV2
CDR3: ASSPDRENQPQH; J: TRBJ1-5; V: TRBV12-3/TRBV12-4
CDR3: ASSLQRSGANVLT; J: TRBJ2-6; V: TRBV12-3/TRBV12-4
CDR3: ASSEALFRGIDYNEQF; J: TRBJ2-1; V: TRBV6-1
CDR3: ASSNGPDTQY; J: TRBJ2-3; V: TRBV19
CDR3: ASSPRTSGSIDEQY; J: TRBJ2-7; V: TRBV7-3
CDR3: ASSGRGKVGELF; J: TRBJ2-2; V: TRBV11-2
CDR3: ASLGLAGMNTGELF; J: TRBJ2-2; V: TRBV6-1
CDR3: ASSPVAGDHEQY; J: TRBJ2-7; V: TRBV4-2
CDR3: ASSSRQAEQF; J: TRBJ2-1; V: TRBV13
CDR3: AWSVRTATEAF; J: TRBJ1-1; V: TRBV30
CDR3: ASSQDIYRGHAGELF; J: TRBJ2-2; V: TRBV4-2
CDR3: ASSLSKGDTQY; J: TRBJ2-3; V: TRBV7-3